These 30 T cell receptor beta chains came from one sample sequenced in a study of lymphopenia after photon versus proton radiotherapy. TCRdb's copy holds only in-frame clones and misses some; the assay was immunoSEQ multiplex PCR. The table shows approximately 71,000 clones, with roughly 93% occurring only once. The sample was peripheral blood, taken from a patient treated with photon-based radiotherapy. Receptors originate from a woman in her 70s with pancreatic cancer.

CDR3 bases: TGTGCCAGCAGCCCGACAGGGGGCATGAACACTGAAGCTTTCTTT. It is translated as CASSPTGGMNTEAFF. The chain uses TRBV5-4 and TRBJ1-1; 10 bases align to TRBD1. The V segment lost 4 bases and the J segment 0 bases; nucleotides outside the gene matches: 3. The CDR3 runs to 15 residues. Germline CDR1 SGHNT, CDR2 YYREEE (reference sequence).

The CDR3 protein is CATLSYDGAALTYEQYF. DNA for the CDR3: TGTGCCACCCTCTCCTATGACGGCGCCGCCCTTACCTACGAGCAGTACTTC. The chain links TRBV27 to TRBJ2-7; no clear D gene. Germline CDR1 MNHEY, CDR2 SMNVEV (reference sequence). The germline V and J ends were trimmed by 10 bases and 2 bases, with 27 bases remaining between them. The CDR3 runs 17 residues.

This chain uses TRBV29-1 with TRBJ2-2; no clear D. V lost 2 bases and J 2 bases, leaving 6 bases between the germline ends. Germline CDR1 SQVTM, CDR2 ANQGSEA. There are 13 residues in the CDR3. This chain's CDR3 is CSVEKPNTGELFF. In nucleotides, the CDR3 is TGCAGCGTTGAAAAACCAAACACCGGGGAGCTGTTTTTT.

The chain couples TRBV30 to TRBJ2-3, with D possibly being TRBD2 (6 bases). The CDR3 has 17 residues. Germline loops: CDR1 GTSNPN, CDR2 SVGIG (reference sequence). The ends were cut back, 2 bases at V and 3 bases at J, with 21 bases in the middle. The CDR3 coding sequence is TGTGCCTGGAGTCAAGGAGGGCCCCTTTCCTTAACAGATACGCAGTATTTT. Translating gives CAWSQGGPLSLTDTQYF.

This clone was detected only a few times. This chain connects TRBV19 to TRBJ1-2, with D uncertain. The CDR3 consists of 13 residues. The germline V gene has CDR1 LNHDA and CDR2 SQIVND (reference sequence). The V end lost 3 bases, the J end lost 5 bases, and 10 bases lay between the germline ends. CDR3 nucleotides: TGTGCCAGTAGTATTGGGCATGCTTATGGCTACACCTTC. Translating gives CASSIGHAYGYTF.

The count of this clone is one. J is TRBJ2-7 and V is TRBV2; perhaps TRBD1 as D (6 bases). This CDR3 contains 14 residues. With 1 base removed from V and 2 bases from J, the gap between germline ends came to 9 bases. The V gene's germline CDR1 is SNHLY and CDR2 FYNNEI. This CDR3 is CASSEEQGAYEQYF. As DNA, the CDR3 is TGTGCCAGCAGTGAAGAACAGGGAGCCTACGAGCAGTACTTC.

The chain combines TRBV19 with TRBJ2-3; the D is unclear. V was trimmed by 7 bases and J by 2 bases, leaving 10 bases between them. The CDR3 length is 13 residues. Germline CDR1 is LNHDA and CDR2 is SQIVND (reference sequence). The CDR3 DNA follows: TGTGCCAGTACGGCGCGGAACACAGATACGCAGTATTTT. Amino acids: CASTARNTDTQYF.

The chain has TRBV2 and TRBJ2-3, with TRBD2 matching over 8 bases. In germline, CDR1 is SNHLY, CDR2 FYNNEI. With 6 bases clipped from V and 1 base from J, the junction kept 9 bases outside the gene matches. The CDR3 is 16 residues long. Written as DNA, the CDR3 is TGTGCCAGCAGATCACTAGCGGAAGCGGGCACAGATACGCAGTATTTT. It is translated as CASRSLAEAGTDTQYF.

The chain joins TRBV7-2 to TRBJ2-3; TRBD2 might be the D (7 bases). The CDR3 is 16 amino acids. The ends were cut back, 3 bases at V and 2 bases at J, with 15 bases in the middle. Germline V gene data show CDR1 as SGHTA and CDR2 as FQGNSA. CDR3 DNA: TGTGCCAGCAGCTTTGGGGGGGGGCCCTCCACAGATACGCAGTATTTT. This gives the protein CASSFGGGPSTDTQYF. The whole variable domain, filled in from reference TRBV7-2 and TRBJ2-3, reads GAGVSQSPSNKVTEKGKDVELRCDPISGHTALYWYRQSLGQGLEFLIYFQGNSAPDKSGLPSDRFSAERTGGSVSTLTIQRTQQEDSAVYLCASSFGGGPSTDTQYFGPGTRLTVL.

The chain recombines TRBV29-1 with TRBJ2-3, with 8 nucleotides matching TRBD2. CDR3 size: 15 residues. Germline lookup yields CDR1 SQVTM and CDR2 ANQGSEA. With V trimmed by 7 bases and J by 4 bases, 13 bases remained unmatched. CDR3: CSARETGTRSDTQYF. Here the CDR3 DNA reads TGCAGCGCCCGGGAAACCGGGACTAGGTCAGATACGCAGTATTTT.

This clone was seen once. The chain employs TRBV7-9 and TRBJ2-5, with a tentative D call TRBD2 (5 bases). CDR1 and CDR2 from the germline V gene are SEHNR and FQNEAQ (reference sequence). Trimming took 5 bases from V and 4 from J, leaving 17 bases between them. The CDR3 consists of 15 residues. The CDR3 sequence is CASSLAETIRETQYF. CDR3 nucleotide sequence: TGTGCCAGCAGCCTGGCGGAGACTATTCGAGAGACCCAGTACTTC.

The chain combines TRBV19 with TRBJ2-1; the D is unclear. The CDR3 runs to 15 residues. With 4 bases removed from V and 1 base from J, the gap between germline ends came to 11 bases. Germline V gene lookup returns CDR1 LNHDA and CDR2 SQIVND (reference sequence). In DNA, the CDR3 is TGTGCCAGTAGTAATCAGCTAGGGTCCTACAATGAGCAGTTCTTC. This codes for CASSNQLGSYNEQFF.

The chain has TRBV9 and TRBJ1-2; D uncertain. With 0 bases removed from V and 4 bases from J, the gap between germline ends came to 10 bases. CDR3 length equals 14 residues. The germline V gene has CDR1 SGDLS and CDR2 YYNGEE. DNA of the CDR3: TGTGCCAGCAGCGTAGTGGAGGGCGTCTATGGCTACACCTTC. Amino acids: CASSVVEGVYGYTF.

The CDR3 DNA sequence: TGTGCCAGCAGCACGACCTTACAGGGGTTTAAGGTCTACGAGCAGTACTTC. Its translation: CASSTTLQGFKVYEQYF. The chain employs TRBV7-9 and TRBJ2-7; 7 bases fit TRBD1. The germline V gene encodes CDR1 SEHNR and CDR2 FQNEAQ (reference sequence). After removal of 5 bases from V and 3 bases from J, the junction contained 16 bases not matched to a gene. The CDR3 is 17 amino acids.

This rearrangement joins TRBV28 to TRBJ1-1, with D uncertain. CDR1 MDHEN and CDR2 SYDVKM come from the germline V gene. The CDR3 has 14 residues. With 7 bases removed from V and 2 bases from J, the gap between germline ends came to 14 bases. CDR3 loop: CASKRRLANTEAFF. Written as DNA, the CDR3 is TGTGCCAGCAAAAGGAGACTAGCCAACACTGAAGCTTTCTTT. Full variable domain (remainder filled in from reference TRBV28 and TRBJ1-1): DVKVTQSSRYLVKRTGEKVFLECVQDMDHENMFWYRQDPGLGLRLIYFSYDVKMKEKGDIPEGYSVSREKKERFSLILESASTNQTSMYLCASKRRLANTEAFFGQGTRLTVV.

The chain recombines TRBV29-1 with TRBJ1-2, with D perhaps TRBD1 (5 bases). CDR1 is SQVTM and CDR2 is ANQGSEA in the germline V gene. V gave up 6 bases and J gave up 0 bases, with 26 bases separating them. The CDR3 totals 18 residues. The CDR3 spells CSVAPYRASPGANYGYTF. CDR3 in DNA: TGCAGCGTCGCACCTTACCGGGCCTCCCCGGGGGCTAACTATGGCTACACCTTC.

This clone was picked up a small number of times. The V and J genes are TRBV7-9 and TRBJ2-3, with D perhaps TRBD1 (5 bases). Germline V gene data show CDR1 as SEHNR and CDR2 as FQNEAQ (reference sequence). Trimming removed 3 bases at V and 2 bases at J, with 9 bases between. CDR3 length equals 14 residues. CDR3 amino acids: CASSFGAATDTQYF. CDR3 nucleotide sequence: TGTGCCAGCAGCTTTGGGGCAGCCACAGATACGCAGTATTTT.

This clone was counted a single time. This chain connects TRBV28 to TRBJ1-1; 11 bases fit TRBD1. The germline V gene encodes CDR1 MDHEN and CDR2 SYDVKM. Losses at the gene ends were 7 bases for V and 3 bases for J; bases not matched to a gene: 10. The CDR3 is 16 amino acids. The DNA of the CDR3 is TGTGCCAGCAAAGAGGGTCTGGGACAGGGGGACACTGAAGCTTTCTTT. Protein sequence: CASKEGLGQGDTEAFF. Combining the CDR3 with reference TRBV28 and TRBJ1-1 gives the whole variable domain DVKVTQSSRYLVKRTGEKVFLECVQDMDHENMFWYRQDPGLGLRLIYFSYDVKMKEKGDIPEGYSVSREKKERFSLILESASTNQTSMYLCASKEGLGQGDTEAFFGQGTRLTVV.

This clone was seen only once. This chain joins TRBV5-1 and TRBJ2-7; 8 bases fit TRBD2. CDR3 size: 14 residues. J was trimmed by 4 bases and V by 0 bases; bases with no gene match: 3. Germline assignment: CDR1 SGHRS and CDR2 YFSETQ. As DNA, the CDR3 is TGCGCCAGCAGCTTGGCCGGGGGGGTATACGAGCAGTACTTC. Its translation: CASSLAGGVYEQYF.

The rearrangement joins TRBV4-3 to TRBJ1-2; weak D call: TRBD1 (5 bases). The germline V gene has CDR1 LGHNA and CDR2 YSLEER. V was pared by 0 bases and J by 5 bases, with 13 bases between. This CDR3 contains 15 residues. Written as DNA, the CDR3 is TGCGCCAGCAGCCAAGATAAGGGGCCGGGGTATGGCTACACCTTC. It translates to CASSQDKGPGYGYTF.

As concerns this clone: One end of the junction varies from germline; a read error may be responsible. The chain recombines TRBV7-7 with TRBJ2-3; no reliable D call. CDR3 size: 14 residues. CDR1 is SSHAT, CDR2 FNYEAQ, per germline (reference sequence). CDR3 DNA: TGTGCTAGCAGCTCCCGACCTAACACAGATACGCAGTATTTT. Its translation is CASSSRPNTDTQYF. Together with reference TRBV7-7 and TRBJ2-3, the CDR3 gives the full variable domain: GAGVSQSPRYKVTKRGQDVTLRCDPISSHATLYWYQQALGQGPEFLTYFNYEAQPDKSGLPSDRFSAERPEGSISTLTIQRTEQRDSAMYRCASSSRPNTDTQYFGPGTRLTVL.

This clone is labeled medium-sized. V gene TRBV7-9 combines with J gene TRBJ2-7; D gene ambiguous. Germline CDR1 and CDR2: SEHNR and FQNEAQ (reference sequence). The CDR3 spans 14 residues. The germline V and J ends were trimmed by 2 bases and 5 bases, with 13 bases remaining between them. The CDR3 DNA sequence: TGTGCCAGCAGCTTATCGCTCGGGTCGCACGAGCAGTACTTC. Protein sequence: CASSLSLGSHEQYF.

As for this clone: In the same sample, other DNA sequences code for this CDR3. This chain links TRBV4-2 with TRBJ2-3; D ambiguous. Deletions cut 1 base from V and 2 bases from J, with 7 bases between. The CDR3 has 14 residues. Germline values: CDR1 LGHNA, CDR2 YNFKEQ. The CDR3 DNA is TGTGCCAGCAGCCAAGGAGGTCCCACAGATACGCAGTATTTT. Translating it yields CASSQGGPTDTQYF.

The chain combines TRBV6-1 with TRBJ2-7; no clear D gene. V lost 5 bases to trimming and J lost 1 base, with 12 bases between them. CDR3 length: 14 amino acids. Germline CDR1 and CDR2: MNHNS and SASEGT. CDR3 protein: CASSPRTVSYEQYF. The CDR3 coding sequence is TGTGCCAGCAGTCCCAGAACAGTTTCCTACGAGCAGTACTTC.

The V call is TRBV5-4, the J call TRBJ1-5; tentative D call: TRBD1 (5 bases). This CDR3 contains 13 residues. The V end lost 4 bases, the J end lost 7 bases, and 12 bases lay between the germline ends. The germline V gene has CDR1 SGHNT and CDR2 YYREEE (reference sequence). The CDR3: CASSQGGGQPQHF. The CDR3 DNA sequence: TGTGCCAGCAGCCAGGGCGGGGGGCAGCCCCAGCATTTT.

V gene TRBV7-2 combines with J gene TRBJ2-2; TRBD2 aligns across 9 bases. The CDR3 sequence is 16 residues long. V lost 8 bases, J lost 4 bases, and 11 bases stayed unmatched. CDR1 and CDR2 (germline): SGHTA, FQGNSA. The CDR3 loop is CASPPLAGRGTGELFF. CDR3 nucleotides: TGTGCCAGCCCCCCTCTAGCGGGAAGGGGCACCGGGGAGCTGTTTTTT.

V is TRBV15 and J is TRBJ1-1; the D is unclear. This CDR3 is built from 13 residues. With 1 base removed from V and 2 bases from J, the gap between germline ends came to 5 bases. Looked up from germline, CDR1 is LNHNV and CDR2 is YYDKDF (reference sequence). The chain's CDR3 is CATSRGGNTEAFF. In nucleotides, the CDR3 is TGTGCCACCAGCAGAGGAGGAAACACTGAAGCTTTCTTT.

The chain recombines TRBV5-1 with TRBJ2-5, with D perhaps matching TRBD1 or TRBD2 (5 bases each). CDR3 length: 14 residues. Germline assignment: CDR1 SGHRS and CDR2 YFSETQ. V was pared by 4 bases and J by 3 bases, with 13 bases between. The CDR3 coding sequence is TGCGCCAGCAGCGGATGGGACGGTAAAGAGACCCAGTACTTC. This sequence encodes CASSGWDGKETQYF.

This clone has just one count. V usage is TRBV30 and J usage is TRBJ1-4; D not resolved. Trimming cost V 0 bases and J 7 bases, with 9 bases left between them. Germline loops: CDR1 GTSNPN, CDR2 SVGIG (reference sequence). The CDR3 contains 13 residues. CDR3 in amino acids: CAWSVKGTEKLFF. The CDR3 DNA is TGTGCCTGGAGTGTAAAGGGTACTGAAAAACTGTTTTTT. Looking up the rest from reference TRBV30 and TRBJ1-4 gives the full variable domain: SQTIHQWPATLVQPVGSPLSLECTVEGTSNPNLYWYRQAAGRGLQLLFYSVGIGQISSEVPQNLSASRPQDRQFILSSKKLLLSDSGFYLCAWSVKGTEKLFFGSGTQLSVL.

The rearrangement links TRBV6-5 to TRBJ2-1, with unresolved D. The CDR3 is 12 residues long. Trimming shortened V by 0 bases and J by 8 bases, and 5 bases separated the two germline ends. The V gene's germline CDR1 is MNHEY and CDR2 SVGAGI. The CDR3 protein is CASSYSKDEQFF. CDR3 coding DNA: TGTGCCAGCAGTTACTCGAAGGATGAGCAGTTCTTC.